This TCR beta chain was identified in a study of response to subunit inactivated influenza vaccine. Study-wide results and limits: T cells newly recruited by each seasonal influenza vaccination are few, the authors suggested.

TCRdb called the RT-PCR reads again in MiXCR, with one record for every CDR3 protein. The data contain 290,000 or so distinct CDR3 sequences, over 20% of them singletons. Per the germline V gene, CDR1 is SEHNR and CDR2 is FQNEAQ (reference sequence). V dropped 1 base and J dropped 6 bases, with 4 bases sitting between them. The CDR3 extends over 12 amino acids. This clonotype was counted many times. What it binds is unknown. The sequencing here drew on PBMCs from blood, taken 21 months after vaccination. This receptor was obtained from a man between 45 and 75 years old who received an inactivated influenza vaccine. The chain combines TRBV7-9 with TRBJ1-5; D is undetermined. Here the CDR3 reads CASSLGGQPQHF. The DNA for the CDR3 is TGTGCCAGCAGCTTAGGGGGTCAGCCCCAGCATTTT.